This TCR beta chain stems from a study of blood T cell repertoires in COVID-19. At the level of the study: The United States, Italy and Spain were the sources of the acute and convalescent COVID-19 samples. Nucleic acid was either cDNA or gDNA, and it came from T cells, B-cell-depleted T cells, or PBMCs.

Under the authors' procedure: Using reference gene primer amplification, nucleated cell counts were estimated. Data came from immunoSEQ multiplex PCR; TCRdb stores just in-frame clones and leaves some out. That table supplies the V and J calls and clone size; D and trimming were determined from the DNA. The data show 450,000 to 500,000 clones, around 85% seen once. The CDR3 totals 17 residues. With V trimmed by 0 bases and J by 1 base, 6 bases remained unmatched. Germline-derived CDR1 and CDR2 are SGDLS and YYNGEE. What was sequenced was peripheral blood. This TCR was recovered from a human donor in a cohort sampled during active COVID-19. The chain links TRBV9 to TRBJ2-5; 10 bases line up with TRBD1. For the CDR3, the DNA is TGTGCCAGCAGCGTAGGTGCCGGGACAGGGGTCCAAGAGACCCAGTACTTC. Its translation: CASSVGAGTGVQETQYF. Full variable domain (rest looked up from reference TRBV9 and TRBJ2-5): DSGVTQTPKHLITATGQRVTLRCSPRSGDLSVYWYQQSLDQGLQFLIQYYNGEERAKGNILERFSAQQFPDLHSELNLSSLELGDSALYFCASSVGAGTGVQETQYFGPGTRLLVL.